Each of the 8 T cell receptor beta chains below was sequenced from the same sample in a study of graft-versus-host responses after intestinal transplantation. The table came from immunoSEQ multiplex PCR; TCRdb's copy has only in-frame clones and leaves some out. The repertoire consists of around 5,000 clones, with approximately 24% occurring once and the leading ten covering 3% to 4%. Sequencing used alloreactive CD4+ T cells from a mixed lymphocyte reaction culture, obtained before transplantation. Subset indicated: CFSE-low proliferating T cells sorted from roughly six-day pre-transplant mixed lymphocyte reaction (GvH or HvG direction). These TCRs come from a human patient who was an organ donor for intestinal transplantation.

This clone was seen a handful of times. The V and J genes are TRBV18 and TRBJ1-1, with a tentative D call TRBD1 (6 bases). CDR1 and CDR2 from the germline V gene are KGHSH and LQKENI. This CDR3 has 13 residues. Trimming removed 1 base from V and 4 bases from J, with 7 bases in between. The CDR3 DNA sequence: TGTGCCAGCTCACCACAGGACAGCACTGAAGCTTTCTTT. Amino acids: CASSPQDSTEAFF.

This sequence joins TRBV5-1 and TRBJ1-1; D remains ambiguous. CDR1 is SGHRS, CDR2 YFSETQ, per germline. This CDR3 comprises 13 residues. V was trimmed by 5 bases and J by 3 bases, leaving 11 bases between them. CDR3 region: CASSYTPHTEAFF. Here the CDR3 DNA reads TGCGCCAGCAGTTACACCCCCCACACTGAAGCTTTCTTT.

The chain recombines TRBV4-2 with TRBJ2-5, with D tentatively TRBD2 (6 bases). Trimming removed 3 bases from V and 1 base from J, with 12 bases in between. The CDR3 totals 15 residues. From germline, CDR1 is LGHNA and CDR2 YNFKEQ. This chain's CDR3 is CASSHGGNIQETQYF. CDR3 DNA sequence: TGTGCCAGCAGCCATGGCGGGAACATCCAAGAGACCCAGTACTTC.

The genes are TRBV29-1 and TRBJ1-1; TRBD1 matches at 7 bases. This CDR3 spans 15 amino acids. Per germline, CDR1 SQVTM and CDR2 ANQGSEA. V shed 4 bases and J 0 bases; nucleotides not matched to a gene: 8. CDR3 in DNA: TGCAGCGTTGGGAAATCCGGGACAGTGAACACTGAAGCTTTCTTT. Protein product: CSVGKSGTVNTEAFF.

This clone was recorded only once. The rearrangement links TRBV15 to TRBJ1-1, with 9 positions matching TRBD1. Germline CDR1 reads LNHNV; CDR2 reads YYDKDF (reference sequence). V gave up 1 base and J gave up 0 bases; unmatched junction bases: 6. CDR3 length: 17 residues. The CDR3 region has the DNA TGTGCCACCAGCAGAGTTGGGACAGGGTGGATGAACACTGAAGCTTTCTTT. Its protein product is CATSRVGTGWMNTEAFF.

In its sample, this clone ranks as medium-sized (0.01 to 0.1%). This chain connects TRBV27 to TRBJ2-5; possibly TRBD1 for D (7 bases). Trimming took off 0 bases at V and 5 bases at J, with 13 bases between the two ends. The CDR3 is 15 residues long. Germline V gene data show CDR1 as MNHEY and CDR2 as SMNVEV (reference sequence). For the CDR3, the DNA is TGTGCCAGCAGTTTATCCCAGGGGGGATGGGAGACCCAGTACTTC. It specifies CASSLSQGGWETQYF.

This clone was picked up a small number of times. V and J are TRBV5-4 and TRBJ1-2, with D possibly matching TRBD1 (5 bases). Germline CDR1 and CDR2: SGHNT and YYREEE (reference sequence). V was cut by 4 bases and J by 5 bases, with 15 bases left in between. CDR3 length: 14 amino acids. The CDR3 nucleotides are TGTGCCAGCAGCCAAGAGGGACTGAATTATGGCTACACCTTC. This sequence encodes CASSQEGLNYGYTF.

This clone was seen more than once but under ten times. The gene calls are TRBV6-6 and TRBJ2-7; D not resolved. The V gene lost 5 bases and the J gene lost 3 bases, with 5 bases spanning the gap. CDR3 length equals 11 residues. From germline, CDR1 is MNHNY and CDR2 SVGAGI (reference sequence). The CDR3 coding sequence is TGTGCCAGCAGTCGCAGCTACGAGCAGTACTTC. As protein: CASSRSYEQYF.